The rows below give T cell receptor beta chains drawn from one sample of a study of stem cell transplantation in POMP-related autoinflammatory disease. Generated by immunoSEQ multiplex PCR, the TCRdb table keeps only in-frame clones and is missing some. Counted here are roughly 32,000 clones, approximately 86% occurring once; the ten biggest clones make up 0.72%. The source material was CD4+ T cells from PBMCs, sampled before stem cell transplantation. These receptors originate from a human donor with POMP-related autoinflammation and immune dysregulation (PRAID). CDR3s include the opening cysteine and the closing phenylalanine or tryptophan. D genes are given only for firm matches. Where a row states a size, it is once, few, many or the class of an expanded clone; other rows omit it.

TRBJ2-2 NA TRBV5-1 NA TGCGCCAGCAGCTTGGTCTTGCCGGCGGGGGCGCCGGGGACCGGGGAGCTGTTTTTT CASSLVLPAGAPGTGELFF
TRBJ1-2 NA TRBV18 NA TGTGCCAGCTCAGCCTCGGGACACGAGGGCTATGGCTACACCTTC CASSASGHEGYGYTF
TRBJ1-2 NA TRBV5-1 NA TGCGCCAGCAGCTTGACAGATTTCTATGGCTACACCTTC CASSLTDFYGYTF
TRBJ2-7 TRBD2 TRBV6-5 NA TGTGCCAGCAGCCGAGCGGGGGAGAGCTCCTACGAGCAGTACTTC CASSRAGESSYEQYF
TRBJ1-1 NA TRBV30 once TGTGCCTGGACCCTACAGGAGGGAACTGAAGCTTTCTTT CAWTLQEGTEAFF
TRBJ1-1 NA TRBV6-5 NA TGTGCCAGCAGCTCAGGATGGAGACGAACTGAAGCTTTCTTT CASSSGWRRTEAFF
TRBJ1-4 TRBD1 TRBV4-2 NA TGTGCCAGCAGCCAGGCCCTTAGGACAGGGGTGGAAAAACTGTTTTTT CASSQALRTGVEKLFF
TRBJ2-2 TRBD1 TRBV5-6 NA TGTGCCAGCAGCCGGGGACAGCCGAACACCGGGGAGCTGTTTTTT CASSRGQPNTGELFF
TRBJ1-2 TRBD1 TRBV7-9 once TGTGCCAGCAGCTTATACTCGACAGGGGAGGCCTATGGCTACACCTTC CASSLYSTGEAYGYTF
TRBJ2-1 NA TRBV5-1 NA TGCGCCAGCAGCTTGGACTCCAGCGCCTACAATGAGCAGTTCTTC CASSLDSSAYNEQFF
TRBJ2-3 NA TRBV19 NA TGTGCCAGTAGTATAGCGGGGGTTACGCAGTATTTT CASSIAGVTQYF
TRBJ2-7 TRBD1 TRBV7-2 NA TGTGCCAGCTGCCCCCGGACAGGGGAATACGAGCAGTACTTC CASCPRTGEYEQYF
TRBJ1-1 NA TRBV27 once TGTGCCAGCAGTTTATATGTAGGGGTTGGTGAAGCTTTCTTT CASSLYVGVGEAFF
TRBJ1-2 NA TRBV5-6 NA TGTGCCAGCAGACTCCGGGGTGGGGACACTAACTATGGCTACACCTTC CASRLRGGDTNYGYTF
TRBJ2-7 TRBD2 TRBV2 NA TGTGCCATCGACGGTCTAGCGGGGGGTCGCTACGAGCAGTACTTC CAIDGLAGGRYEQYF
TRBJ2-3 NA TRBV5-5 once TGTGCCAGCAGCGACCTCGGGGGTCAAGATACGCAGTATTTT CASSDLGGQDTQYF
TRBJ2-3 NA TRBV7-8 NA TGTGCCAGCAGCAGAGCACTGGCGGCAGATACGCAGTATTTT CASSRALAADTQYF
TRBJ2-2 NA TRBV5-4 NA TGTGCCAGCAGCTTGGTCGGACGGGAAGGAATCGGGGAGCTGTTTTTT CASSLVGREGIGELFF
TRBJ2-5 TRBD1 TRBV5-1 NA TGCGCCAGCAGCTTTGGACAGGGGTTGGGGGAGACCCAGTACTTC CASSFGQGLGETQYF
TRBJ1-6 TRBD1 TRBV27 NA TGTGCCAGCAGTTTCAGGGACAGGGGCGGTTCACCCCTCCACTTT CASSFRDRGGSPLHF
TRBJ1-2 NA TRBV18 NA TGTGCCAGCTCACCACAAAACTATGGCTACACCTTC CASSPQNYGYTF
TRBJ2-5 NA TRBV7-7 NA TGTGCCAGCAGCTTAGGGGCCAGGGAGACCCAGTACTTC CASSLGARETQYF
TRBJ1-6 TRBD1 TRBV5-1 NA TGCGCCAGCAGTCGACAGGGTAATTCACCCCTCCACTTT CASSRQGNSPLHF
TRBJ1-3 NA TRBV28 NA TGTGCCAGCAGTTTGGCCTCCGGAAACACCATATATTTT CASSLASGNTIYF
TRBJ2-5 NA TRBV2 NA TGTGCCAGCAGTCGACTAGAAGAGACCCAGTACTTC CASSRLEETQYF
TRBJ2-7 NA TRBV6-1 NA TGTGCCAGCAGCCAGCGGCCCCACTCCTACGAGCAGTACTTC CASSQRPHSYEQYF
TRBJ2-1 NA TRBV6-1 NA TGTGCCAACACCTTGGACTCGACATACAATGAGCAGTTCTTC CANTLDSTYNEQFF
TRBJ2-3 TRBD1 TRBV5-6 NA TGTGCCAGCAGTCCGACAGGGTACACAGATACGCAGTATTTT CASSPTGYTDTQYF
TRBJ1-1 NA TRBV11-2 NA TGTGCCAGCAGCTTAGTCGGGTGGACTGAAGCTTTCTTT CASSLVGWTEAFF
TRBJ2-5 NA TRBV19 NA TGTGCCAGTAGTATAGTGGGGGGAGAGACCCAGTACTTC CASSIVGGETQYF
TRBJ2-7 TRBD2 TRBV5-1 once TGCGCCAGCAGCTTGCCCGAGGGACTAGCGGAAAACTACGAGCAGTACTTC CASSLPEGLAENYEQYF
TRBJ1-2 TRBD1 TRBV5-1 NA TGCGCCAGCAGCTTGGGGGTCAAAACAGGGGAGTATGGCTACACCTTC CASSLGVKTGEYGYTF
TRBJ1-1 NA TRBV6-5 NA TGTGCCAGCAGTTACGGACCGAACACTGAAGCTTTCTTT CASSYGPNTEAFF
TRBJ2-7 NA TRBV5-6 NA TGTGCCAGCAGCTCCTTGTCCGTATGGGAGCAGTACTTC CASSSLSVWEQYF
TRBJ1-1 NA TRBV6-1 NA TGTGCCACTAGTCATTCCCCGGGCACTGAAGCTTTCTTT CATSHSPGTEAFF
TRBJ2-3 TRBD2 TRBV10-2 NA TGCGCCAGCAGCTTAGCGGGGGGGAAAGATACGCAGTATTTT CASSLAGGKDTQYF
TRBJ1-1 NA TRBV5-6 once TGTGCCAGCAGCATCCTCCTCAGGGGTATGGACACTGAAGCTTTCTTT CASSILLRGMDTEAFF
TRBJ1-4 NA TRBV15 NA TGTGCCACCCTGGGCAGTAATGAAAAACTGTTTTTT CATLGSNEKLFF
TRBJ2-2 TRBD2 TRBV11-3 NA TGTGCCAGCAGCTTAGCCCTCGGGGGGGAGACCGGGGAGCTGTTTTTT CASSLALGGETGELFF
TRBJ2-3 TRBD1 TRBV5-4 NA TGTGCCAGCAGCTTGGACAGGGGTCTGGATACGCAGTATTTT CASSLDRGLDTQYF
TRBJ1-2 NA TRBV6-1 NA TGTGCCAGCAGCCGAACCCCCTTGGGCGGAGATGGCTACACCTTC CASSRTPLGGDGYTF
TRBJ2-3 NA TRBV11-2 NA TGTGCCAGCAGCCTCATCGGCACAGATACGCAGTATTTT CASSLIGTDTQYF
TRBJ1-6 TRBD1 TRBV5-1 NA TGCGCCAGCAGCCCGGACAGGCTCCCTAATTCACCCCTCCACTTT CASSPDRLPNSPLHF
TRBJ1-2 TRBD1 TRBV7-9 NA TGTGCCAGCAGCAACTTAGGACAGGGTGTAAGTGGCTACACCTTC CASSNLGQGVSGYTF
TRBJ2-5 NA TRBV7-7 once TGTGCCAGCAGCTACAGACTGAAGGAGACCCAGTACTTC CASSYRLKETQYF
TRBJ2-7 NA TRBV28 NA TGTGCCTGTGGGAGTTACGAGCAGTACTTC CACGSYEQYF
TRBJ1-3 NA TRBV9 NA TGTGCCAGCAGCGTAGGCGGGGACTCTGGAAACACCATATATTTT CASSVGGDSGNTIYF
TRBJ2-2 TRBD1 TRBV5-1 few TGCGCCAGCAGCTTGGGACAGGGGAACACCGGGGAGCTGTTTTTT CASSLGQGNTGELFF
TRBJ1-6 TRBD1 TRBV9 NA TGTGCCAGCAGCGTAGGGGGACAGTATAATTCACCCCTCCACTTT CASSVGGQYNSPLHF
TRBJ2-7 NA TRBV7-5 NA TGTGTCAGGCTCCGGGGGGGATCCTACGAGCAGTACTTC CVRLRGGSYEQYF
TRBJ2-5 NA TRBV12-5 NA TGTGCTAGTGGTTTTTATGGCCCGGCGGAGACCCAGTACTTC CASGFYGPAETQYF
TRBJ2-7 TRBD1 TRBV27 NA TGTGCCAGCAGTTCCCCAGGACAGGACCGCTCCTACGAGCAGTACTTC CASSSPGQDRSYEQYF
TRBJ2-1 NA TRBV19 NA TGTGCCAGTACACCCATGTTGGCAGGGCCAAATCAGCAGTTCTTC CASTPMLAGPNQQFF